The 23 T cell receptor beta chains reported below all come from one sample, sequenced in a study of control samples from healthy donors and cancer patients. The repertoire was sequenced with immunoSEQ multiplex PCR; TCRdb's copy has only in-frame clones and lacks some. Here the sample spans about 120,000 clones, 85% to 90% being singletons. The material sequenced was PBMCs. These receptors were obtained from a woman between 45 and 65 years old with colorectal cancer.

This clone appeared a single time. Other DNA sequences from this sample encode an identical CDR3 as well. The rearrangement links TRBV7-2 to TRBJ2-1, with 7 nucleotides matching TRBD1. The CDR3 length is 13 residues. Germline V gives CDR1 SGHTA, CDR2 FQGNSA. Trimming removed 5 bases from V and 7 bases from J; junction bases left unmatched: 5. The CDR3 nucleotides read TGTGCCAGCAGCGTCGACAGGGTTAATGAGCAGTTCTTC. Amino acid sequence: CASSVDRVNEQFF.

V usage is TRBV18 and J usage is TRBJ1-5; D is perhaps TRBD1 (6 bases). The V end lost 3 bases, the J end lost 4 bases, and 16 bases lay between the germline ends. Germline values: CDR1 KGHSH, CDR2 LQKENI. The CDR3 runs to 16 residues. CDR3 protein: CASSPQGRGFNQPQHF. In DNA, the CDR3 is TGTGCCAGCTCACCGCAGGGCAGGGGATTTAATCAGCCCCAGCATTTT.

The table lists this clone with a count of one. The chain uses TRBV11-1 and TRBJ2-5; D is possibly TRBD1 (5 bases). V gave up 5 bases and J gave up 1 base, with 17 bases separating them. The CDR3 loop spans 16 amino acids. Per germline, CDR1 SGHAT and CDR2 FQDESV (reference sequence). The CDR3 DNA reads TGTGCCAGCAGCCCACGGACGGGCAGGGCCCAAGAGACCCAGTACTTC. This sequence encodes CASSPRTGRAQETQYF.

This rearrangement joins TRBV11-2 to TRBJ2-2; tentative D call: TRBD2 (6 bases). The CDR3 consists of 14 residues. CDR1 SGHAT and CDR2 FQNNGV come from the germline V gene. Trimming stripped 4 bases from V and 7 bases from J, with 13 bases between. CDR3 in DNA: TGTGCCAGCAGCTCCCGGAGGGGCGGCGGGGAGCTGTTTTTT. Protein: CASSSRRGGGELFF.

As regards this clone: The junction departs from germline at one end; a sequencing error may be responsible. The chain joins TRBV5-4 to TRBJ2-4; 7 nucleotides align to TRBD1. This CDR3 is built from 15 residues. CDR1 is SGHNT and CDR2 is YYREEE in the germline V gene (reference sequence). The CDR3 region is CASSLDAAMLDRRTF. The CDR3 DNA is TGTGCCAGCAGCTTGGACGCAGCGATGTTGGACAGGCGAACCTTC.

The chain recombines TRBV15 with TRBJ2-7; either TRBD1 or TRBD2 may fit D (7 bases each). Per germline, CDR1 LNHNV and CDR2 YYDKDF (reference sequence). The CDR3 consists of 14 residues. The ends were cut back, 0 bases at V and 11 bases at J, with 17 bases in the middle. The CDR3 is CATSRDLGGGAEYF. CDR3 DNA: TGTGCCACCAGCAGAGATTTGGGAGGGGGCGCTGAGTACTTC.

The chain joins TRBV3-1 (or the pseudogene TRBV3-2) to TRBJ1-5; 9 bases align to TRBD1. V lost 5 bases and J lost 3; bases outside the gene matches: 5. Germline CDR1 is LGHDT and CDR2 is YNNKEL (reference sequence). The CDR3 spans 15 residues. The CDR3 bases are TGTGCCAGCAGCACGGGACAGGGCTACAATCAGCCCCAGCATTTT. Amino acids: CASSTGQGYNQPQHF.

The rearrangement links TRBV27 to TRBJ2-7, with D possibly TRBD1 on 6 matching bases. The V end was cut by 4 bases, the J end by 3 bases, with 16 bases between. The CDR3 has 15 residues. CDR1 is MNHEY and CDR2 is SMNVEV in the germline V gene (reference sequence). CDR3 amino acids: CASSSSGTGHYEQYF. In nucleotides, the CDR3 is TGTGCCAGCAGTTCCTCCGGGACGGGACACTACGAGCAGTACTTC.

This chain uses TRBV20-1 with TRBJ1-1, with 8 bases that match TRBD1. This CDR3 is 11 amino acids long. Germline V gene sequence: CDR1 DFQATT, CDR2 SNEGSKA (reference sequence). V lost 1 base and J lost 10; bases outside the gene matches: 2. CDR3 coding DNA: TGCAGTGCTAGAGTAGGACAGGGAGCTTTCTTT. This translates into CSARVGQGAFF.

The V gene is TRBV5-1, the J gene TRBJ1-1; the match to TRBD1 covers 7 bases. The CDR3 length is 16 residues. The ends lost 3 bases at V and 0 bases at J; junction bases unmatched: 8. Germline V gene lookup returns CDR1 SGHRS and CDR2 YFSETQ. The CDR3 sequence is CASSWRDSSLNTEAFF. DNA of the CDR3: TGCGCCAGCAGCTGGAGGGACAGCTCTTTGAACACTGAAGCTTTCTTT.

This CDR3 is CASSPDGLGYTF. The CDR3 DNA sequence: TGTGCCAGCTCACCCGACGGTCTTGGGTACACCTTC. The V gene is TRBV18, the J gene TRBJ1-2; D gene unclear. In germline, CDR1 is KGHSH, CDR2 LQKENI. Trimming removed 3 bases at V and 11 bases at J, with 13 bases between. The CDR3 has 12 residues.

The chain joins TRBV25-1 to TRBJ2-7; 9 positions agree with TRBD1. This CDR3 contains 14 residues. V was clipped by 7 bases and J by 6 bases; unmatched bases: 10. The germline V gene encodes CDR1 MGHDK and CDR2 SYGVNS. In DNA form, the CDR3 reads TGTGCCAGCATGCATGGGACAGGGAATGGCGAGCAGTACTTC. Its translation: CASMHGTGNGEQYF.

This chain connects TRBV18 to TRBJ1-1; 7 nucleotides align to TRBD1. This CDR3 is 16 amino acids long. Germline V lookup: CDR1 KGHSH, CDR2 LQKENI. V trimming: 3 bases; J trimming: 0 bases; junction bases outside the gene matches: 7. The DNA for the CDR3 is TGTGCCAGCTCACCTTACCGACAGGGAATGAACACTGAAGCTTTCTTT. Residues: CASSPYRQGMNTEAFF.

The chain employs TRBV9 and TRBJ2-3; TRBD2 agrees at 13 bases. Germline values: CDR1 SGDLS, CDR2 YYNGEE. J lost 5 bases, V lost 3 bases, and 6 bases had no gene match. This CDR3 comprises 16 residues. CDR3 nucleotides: TGTGCCAGCAGCGGGCGTAGACTAGCGGGGGGAGATACGCAGTATTTT. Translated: CASSGRRLAGGDTQYF.

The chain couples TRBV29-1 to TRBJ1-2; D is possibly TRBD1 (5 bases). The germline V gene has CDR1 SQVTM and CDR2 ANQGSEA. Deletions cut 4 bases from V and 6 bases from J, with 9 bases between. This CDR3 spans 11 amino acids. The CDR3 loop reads CSVAGSHGYTF. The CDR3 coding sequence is TGCAGCGTTGCAGGGTCGCATGGCTACACCTTC. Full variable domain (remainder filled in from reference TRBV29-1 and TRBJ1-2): SAVISQKPSRDICQRGTSLTIQCQVDSQVTMMFWYRQQPGQSLTLIATANQGSEATYESGFVIDKFPISRPNLTFSTLTVSNMSPEDSSIYLCSVAGSHGYTFGSGTRLTVV.

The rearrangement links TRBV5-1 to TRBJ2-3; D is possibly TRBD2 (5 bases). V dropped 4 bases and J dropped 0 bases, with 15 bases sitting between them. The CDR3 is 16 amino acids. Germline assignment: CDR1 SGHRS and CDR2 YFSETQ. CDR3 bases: TGCGCCAGCAGCCGTGAGGGCCTTCCTAGCACAGATACGCAGTATTTT. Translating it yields CASSREGLPSTDTQYF. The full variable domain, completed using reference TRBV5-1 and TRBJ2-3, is KAGVTQTPRYLIKTRGQQVTLSCSPISGHRSVSWYQQTPGQGLQFLFEYFSETQRNKGNFPGRFSGRQFSNSRSEMNVSTLELGDSALYLCASSREGLPSTDTQYFGPGTRLTVL.

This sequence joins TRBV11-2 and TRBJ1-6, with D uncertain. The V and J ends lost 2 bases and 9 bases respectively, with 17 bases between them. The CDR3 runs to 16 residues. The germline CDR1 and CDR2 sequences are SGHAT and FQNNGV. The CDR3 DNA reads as TGTGCCAGCAGCTTATTTAGTGTGGGAAATGGTTCACCCCTCCACTTT. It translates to CASSLFSVGNGSPLHF.

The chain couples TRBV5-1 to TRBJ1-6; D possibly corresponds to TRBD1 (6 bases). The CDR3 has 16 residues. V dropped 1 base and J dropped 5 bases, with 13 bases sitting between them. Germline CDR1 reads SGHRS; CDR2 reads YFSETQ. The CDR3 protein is CASSLSQRQDNSPLHF. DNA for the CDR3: TGCGCCAGCAGCTTGTCTCAAAGACAGGATAATTCACCCCTCCACTTT.

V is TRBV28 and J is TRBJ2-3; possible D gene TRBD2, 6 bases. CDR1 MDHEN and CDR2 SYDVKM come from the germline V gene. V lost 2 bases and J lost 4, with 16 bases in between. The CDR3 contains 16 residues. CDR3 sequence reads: CASSLRGLRRADTQYF. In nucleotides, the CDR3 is TGTGCCAGCAGTTTACGGGGACTCCGTCGGGCAGATACGCAGTATTTT. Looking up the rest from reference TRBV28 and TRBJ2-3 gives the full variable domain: DVKVTQSSRYLVKRTGEKVFLECVQDMDHENMFWYRQDPGLGLRLIYFSYDVKMKEKGDIPEGYSVSREKKERFSLILESASTNQTSMYLCASSLRGLRRADTQYFGPGTRLTVL.

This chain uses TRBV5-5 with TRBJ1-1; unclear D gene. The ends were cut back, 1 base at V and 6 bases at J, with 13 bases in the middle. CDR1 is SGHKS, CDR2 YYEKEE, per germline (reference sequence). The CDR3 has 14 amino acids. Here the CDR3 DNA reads TGTGCCAGCAGCTTGCTTTGGGCGACGGCTGAAGCTTTCTTT. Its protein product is CASSLLWATAEAFF.

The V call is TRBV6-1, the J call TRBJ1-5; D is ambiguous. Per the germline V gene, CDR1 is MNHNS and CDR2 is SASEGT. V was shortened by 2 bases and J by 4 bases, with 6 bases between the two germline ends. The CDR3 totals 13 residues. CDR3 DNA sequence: TGTGCCAGCAGTGAAAACAGAAATCAGCCCCAGCATTTT. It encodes CASSENRNQPQHF.

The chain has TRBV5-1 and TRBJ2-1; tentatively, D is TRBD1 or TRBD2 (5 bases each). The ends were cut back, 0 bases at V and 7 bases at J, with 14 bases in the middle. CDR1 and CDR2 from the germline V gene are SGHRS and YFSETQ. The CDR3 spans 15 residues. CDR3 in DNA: TGCGCCAGCAGCTTGGCAGGGACCAGTACAAATGAGCAGTTCTTC. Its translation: CASSLAGTSTNEQFF.

The CDR3 protein is CASSSPVGVGTGELFF. The CDR3 DNA reads as TGTGCCAGCAGTTCCCCGGTGGGGGTTGGGACCGGGGAGCTGTTTTTT. The rearrangement uses TRBV27 and TRBJ2-2; D tentatively reads TRBD1 or TRBD2 (5 bases each). The V end lost 4 bases, the J end lost 5 bases, and 17 bases lay between the germline ends. Germline V gene data show CDR1 as MNHEY and CDR2 as SMNVEV (reference sequence). The CDR3 is 16 residues long.